A selection of T cell receptor beta chains follows, all from one sample in a study of blood T cell repertoires in COVID-19. Profiled with immunoSEQ multiplex PCR; TCRdb holds only in-frame clones, not every one. The table lists about 98,000 clones, about 86% of them singletons. Sequenced material: peripheral blood. All receptors derive from a man aged 60 to 69 with acute or convalescent COVID-19. Both conserved end residues are part of each CDR3. Each record gives: clone size, V gene, J gene, D gene, CDR3 length, CDR3 DNA, CDR3 protein. The D gene is left open where the match is weak. Size is stated for part of the rows, as once, few or many counts, or as a class when the clone is expanded.

clone size: -; V gene: TRBV18; J gene: TRBJ1-2; D gene: TRBD1; CDR3 length: 15; CDR3 DNA: TGTGCCAGCTCACTGCCGGGACAGGGGGCCGGTGGCTACACCTTC; CDR3 protein: CASSLPGQGAGGYTF
clone size: -; V gene: TRBV19; J gene: TRBJ1-5; D gene: TRBD1; CDR3 length: 15; CDR3 DNA: TGTGCCAGTAGTCCCGGGACAGGGAGCAATCAGCCCCAGCATTTT; CDR3 protein: CASSPGTGSNQPQHF
clone size: -; V gene: TRBV10-3; J gene: TRBJ1-5; D gene: TRBD1; CDR3 length: 12; CDR3 DNA: TGTGCCATCAGAGGACAGGGGCCGCCCCAGCATTTT; CDR3 protein: CAIRGQGPPQHF
clone size: -; V gene: TRBV27; J gene: TRBJ1-5; D gene: -; CDR3 length: 15; CDR3 DNA: TGTGCCAGCAGTTTATCACAGGGTAATGGTCAGCCCCAGCATTTT; CDR3 protein: CASSLSQGNGQPQHF
clone size: -; V gene: TRBV28; J gene: TRBJ1-3; D gene: TRBD1; CDR3 length: 14; CDR3 DNA: TGTGCCAGCACTTTCGGGACAGGGGGCTACACCATATATTTT; CDR3 protein: CASTFGTGGYTIYF
clone size: few; V gene: TRBV5-1; J gene: TRBJ1-1; D gene: -; CDR3 length: 14; CDR3 DNA: TGCGCCAGCAGCTTTTGGGGCGCGGACACTGAAGCTTTCTTT; CDR3 protein: CASSFWGADTEAFF
clone size: -; V gene: TRBV30; J gene: TRBJ1-3; D gene: -; CDR3 length: 13; CDR3 DNA: TGTGGGAGGGAATCGCCCTCTGGAAACACCATATATTTT; CDR3 protein: CGRESPSGNTIYF
clone size: -; V gene: TRBV4-3; J gene: TRBJ1-2; D gene: TRBD1; CDR3 length: 17; CDR3 DNA: TGCGCCAGCAGCCAAGATTGGCGACAGGGTGTGAACTATGGCTACACCTTC; CDR3 protein: CASSQDWRQGVNYGYTF
clone size: many; V gene: TRBV6-5; J gene: TRBJ1-4; D gene: -; CDR3 length: 14; CDR3 DNA: TGTGCCAGCAGCACAGGGTCGGCTAATGAAAAACTGTTTTTT; CDR3 protein: CASSTGSANEKLFF
clone size: few; V gene: TRBV4-3; J gene: TRBJ2-1; D gene: TRBD2; CDR3 length: 14; CDR3 DNA: TGCGCCAGCAGCCAAGATTCTCGGGAGGGTGAGCAGTTCTTC; CDR3 protein: CASSQDSREGEQFF
clone size: -; V gene: TRBV29-1; J gene: TRBJ2-1; D gene: TRBD1; CDR3 length: 13; CDR3 DNA: TGCAGCGTTCCGGGACAGGGAAACAATGAGCAGTTCTTC; CDR3 protein: CSVPGQGNNEQFF
clone size: few; V gene: TRBV27; J gene: TRBJ1-5; D gene: -; CDR3 length: 18; CDR3 DNA: TGTGCCAGCAGTTTCAACAAGATCGACACGTTTAGCAATCAGCCCCAGCATTTT; CDR3 protein: CASSFNKIDTFSNQPQHF
clone size: -; V gene: TRBV14; J gene: TRBJ2-3; D gene: TRBD2; CDR3 length: 15; CDR3 DNA: TGTGCCAGCAGCCAAGCGGGAGGGCCGACAGATACGCAGTATTTT; CDR3 protein: CASSQAGGPTDTQYF
clone size: -; V gene: TRBV18; J gene: TRBJ1-3; D gene: TRBD1; CDR3 length: 20; CDR3 DNA: TGTGCCAGCTCACCACCGGGGCAGGGGGCTGGTGGAAACTCTGGAAACACCATATATTTT; CDR3 protein: CASSPPGQGAGGNSGNTIYF
clone size: -; V gene: TRBV5-6; J gene: TRBJ1-3; D gene: TRBD1; CDR3 length: 13; CDR3 DNA: TGTGCCAGCAGTGGGACAGTTGAAAACACCATATATTTT; CDR3 protein: CASSGTVENTIYF
clone size: -; V gene: TRBV19; J gene: TRBJ1-5; D gene: -; CDR3 length: 16; CDR3 DNA: TGTGCCAGTAGTATAGAAGTAGGACAGTTCCATCAGCCCCAGCATTTT; CDR3 protein: CASSIEVGQFHQPQHF
clone size: -; V gene: TRBV9; J gene: TRBJ2-3; D gene: TRBD1; CDR3 length: 15; CDR3 DNA: TGTGCCAGCAGCCCCGGACAGGGGGCGGAAGATACGCAGTATTTT; CDR3 protein: CASSPGQGAEDTQYF
clone size: -; V gene: TRBV30; J gene: TRBJ2-3; D gene: -; CDR3 length: 14; CDR3 DNA: TGTGCCTGGACCTCGGGAACTGGCACGGATACGCAGTATTTT; CDR3 protein: CAWTSGTGTDTQYF
clone size: once; V gene: TRBV5-6; J gene: TRBJ1-2; D gene: -; CDR3 length: 13; CDR3 DNA: TGTGCCAGCACCTACCTGGTCGGGTATGGCTACACCTTC; CDR3 protein: CASTYLVGYGYTF
clone size: -; V gene: TRBV9; J gene: TRBJ2-7; D gene: TRBD2; CDR3 length: 16; CDR3 DNA: TGTGCCAGCAGCTTCGAAGGCGGGGGGGCGTCCTACGAGCAGTACTTC; CDR3 protein: CASSFEGGGASYEQYF
clone size: -; V gene: TRBV28; J gene: TRBJ1-2; D gene: TRBD1; CDR3 length: 14; CDR3 DNA: TGTGCCAGCAGTTTAATGGACAGGGTCTATGGCTACACCTTC; CDR3 protein: CASSLMDRVYGYTF
clone size: -; V gene: TRBV12-3/TRBV12-4; J gene: TRBJ2-7; D gene: -; CDR3 length: 12; CDR3 DNA: TGTGCCAGCAGCCCAGGTAGCTACGAGCAGTACTTC; CDR3 protein: CASSPGSYEQYF
clone size: -; V gene: TRBV12-5; J gene: TRBJ1-4; D gene: -; CDR3 length: 11; CDR3 DNA: TGTGCTAGTGGTTTGGGGGAGAAACTGTTTTTT; CDR3 protein: CASGLGEKLFF
clone size: -; V gene: TRBV6-1; J gene: TRBJ1-3; D gene: -; CDR3 length: 17; CDR3 DNA: TGTGCCAGCAGTGAAGCTCATGGGGGGGCTTCTGGAAACACCATATATTTT; CDR3 protein: CASSEAHGGASGNTIYF
clone size: -; V gene: TRBV5-6; J gene: TRBJ1-3; D gene: -; CDR3 length: 16; CDR3 DNA: TGTGCCAGCAGCTTGGCCAACGGGTTATCTGGAAACACCATATATTTT; CDR3 protein: CASSLANGLSGNTIYF
clone size: -; V gene: TRBV5-4; J gene: TRBJ2-2; D gene: TRBD2; CDR3 length: 15; CDR3 DNA: TGTGCCAGCAGTTGGAGCGGGGCAAACACCGGGGAGCTGTTTTTT; CDR3 protein: CASSWSGANTGELFF
clone size: -; V gene: TRBV5-1; J gene: TRBJ1-2; D gene: -; CDR3 length: 15; CDR3 DNA: TGCGCCAGCAGCTTGGCCGCCAGGGAGGCGGATGGCTACACCTTC; CDR3 protein: CASSLAAREADGYTF
clone size: -; V gene: TRBV19; J gene: TRBJ1-2; D gene: -; CDR3 length: 14; CDR3 DNA: TGTGCCAGTAGTAACAGGGACCGAAGCTATGGCTACACCTTC; CDR3 protein: CASSNRDRSYGYTF
clone size: -; V gene: TRBV6-1; J gene: TRBJ2-7; D gene: -; CDR3 length: 14; CDR3 DNA: TGTGCCAGCAGTGAAGATGGCCGTCCGTACGAGCAGTACTTC; CDR3 protein: CASSEDGRPYEQYF
clone size: -; V gene: TRBV29-1; J gene: TRBJ2-1; D gene: -; CDR3 length: 14; CDR3 DNA: TGCAGCGTCCTCCCCGGAGGCAGAGTAAATGAGCAGTTCTTC; CDR3 protein: CSVLPGGRVNEQFF
clone size: -; V gene: TRBV30; J gene: TRBJ2-7; D gene: -; CDR3 length: 14; CDR3 DNA: TGTGCCTGGAGGAGAGGGGGGGGAAGATACGAGCAGTACTTC; CDR3 protein: CAWRRGGGRYEQYF